These T cell receptor beta chains were read from a single sample in a study of graft-versus-host responses after intestinal transplantation. Measured with immunoSEQ multiplex PCR; TCRdb has only the in-frame clones, and not every one. The sample gives tens of thousands of clones, approximately 92% of which show up once; about 0.5% is in the top ten. Their target antigens are unknown. Here the sequenced sample was unstimulated CD8+ T cells sorted from spleen or lymph node cells, taken before intestinal transplant. Source of these receptors: a human donor who received an intestinal transplant. CDR3s include the opening cysteine and the closing phenylalanine or tryptophan. Fields, in order: clone size, D gene, J gene, V gene, CDR3 length, CDR3 DNA, CDR3 protein. The D gene is left open where the match is weak. Some rows have no size entry. The others give once, few or many, or a class for an expanded clone.

size: NA
D: NA
J: TRBJ2-6
V: TRBV11-3
length: 19
DNA: TGTGCCAGCAGCAACCCCCGTGGACACGATACCTCTGGGGCCAACGTCCTGACTTTC
CDR3: CASSNPRGHDTSGANVLTF

size: NA
D: TRBD1
J: TRBJ2-1
V: TRBV7-8
length: 16
DNA: TGTGCCAGCAGCTTGGGGACAGGGGGCGTCTACAATGAGCAGTTCTTC
CDR3: CASSLGTGGVYNEQFF

size: NA
D: TRBD2
J: TRBJ2-1
V: TRBV6-5
length: 12
DNA: TGTGCCAGCGCTAGCGGGAGCCATGAGCAGTTCTTC
CDR3: CASASGSHEQFF

size: NA
D: TRBD2
J: TRBJ2-5
V: TRBV7-6
length: 15
DNA: TGTGCCAGCAGCTTAGCAGCGGGAGGTGGGGAGACCCAGTACTTC
CDR3: CASSLAAGGGETQYF

size: NA
D: TRBD2
J: TRBJ2-1
V: TRBV9
length: 15
DNA: TGTGCCAGCAGCACCGTGACGGGGGGGCAGAGAGAGCAGTTCTTC
CDR3: CASSTVTGGQREQFF

size: NA
D: TRBD2
J: TRBJ2-1
V: TRBV4-2
length: 18
DNA: TGTGCCAGCAGCCTTAGCGGGAGGAAAGGGGGGTCCTACAATGAGCAGTTCTTC
CDR3: CASSLSGRKGGSYNEQFF

size: once
D: NA
J: TRBJ2-5
V: TRBV9
length: 16
DNA: TGTGCCAGCAGCGTAGAGGATCGAGGGGCGGGGGAGACCCAGTACTTC
CDR3: CASSVEDRGAGETQYF

size: NA
D: TRBD2
J: TRBJ2-1
V: TRBV30
length: 12
DNA: TGTGCCGTATCGGGACTAGCGGATGAGCAGTTCTTC
CDR3: CAVSGLADEQFF

size: NA
D: NA
J: TRBJ1-6
V: TRBV7-9
length: 12
DNA: TGTGCCAGCAGGCCAGGGTCCTCACCCCTCCACTTT
CDR3: CASRPGSSPLHF

size: NA
D: TRBD1
J: TRBJ2-5
V: TRBV5-4
length: 16
DNA: TGTGCCAGCAGCTTGGCGGGGACAGGCCATCGAGAGACCCAGTACTTC
CDR3: CASSLAGTGHRETQYF

size: NA
D: NA
J: TRBJ1-5
V: TRBV5-8
length: 14
DNA: TGTGCCAGCAGCTCCCCCAGACTCAATCAGCCCCAGCATTTT
CDR3: CASSSPRLNQPQHF

size: NA
D: TRBD1
J: TRBJ1-1
V: TRBV12-5
length: 13
DNA: TGTGCTAGTGGTTCACAGGGGGTGTTTGAAGCTTTCTTT
CDR3: CASGSQGVFEAFF

size: NA
D: NA
J: TRBJ2-5
V: TRBV13
length: 15
DNA: TGTGCCAGCAGCTTCGGCGCAACAGGGTCGGAGACCCAGTACTTC
CDR3: CASSFGATGSETQYF

size: NA
D: NA
J: TRBJ2-5
V: TRBV7-8
length: 15
DNA: TGTGCCAGCAGCTTCGGGTCAGGGGCCGTAGAGACCCAGTACTTC
CDR3: CASSFGSGAVETQYF

size: NA
D: NA
J: TRBJ1-4
V: TRBV7-3
length: 13
DNA: TGTGCCAGCAGCTTAGGAGCTGGGGAAAAACTGTTTTTT
CDR3: CASSLGAGEKLFF

size: NA
D: NA
J: TRBJ2-3
V: TRBV10-3
length: 11
DNA: TGTGCCATCAGTGCCAGAGATACGCAGTATTTT
CDR3: CAISARDTQYF

size: NA
D: NA
J: TRBJ2-1
V: TRBV9
length: 18
DNA: TGTGCCAGCAGCGTAGACTCGGGGGACTTTGACTCCTACAATGAGCAGTTCTTC
CDR3: CASSVDSGDFDSYNEQFF

size: NA
D: TRBD1
J: TRBJ1-2
V: TRBV6-6
length: 15
DNA: TGTGCCAGCAGTCTAAACCCGGGACAGCGATATGGCTACACCTTC
CDR3: CASSLNPGQRYGYTF

size: NA
D: NA
J: TRBJ1-2
V: TRBV5-6
length: 16
DNA: TGTGCCAGCAGACCAGGGGCCGCTCTAGCTAACTATGGCTACACCTTC
CDR3: CASRPGAALANYGYTF

size: NA
D: TRBD1
J: TRBJ2-7
V: TRBV5-5
length: 15
DNA: TGTGCCAGCAGCTTCCCGGGACAGGGGGCATACGAGCAGTACTTC
CDR3: CASSFPGQGAYEQYF

size: NA
D: TRBD2
J: TRBJ2-1
V: TRBV19
length: 12
DNA: TGTGCCAGTAGTATAGGGACGGGAGGGCAGTTCTTC
CDR3: CASSIGTGGQFF

size: NA
D: NA
J: TRBJ1-2
V: TRBV19
length: 11
DNA: TGTGCCAGCTTAGATAACTATGGCTACACCTTC
CDR3: CASLDNYGYTF

size: NA
D: NA
J: TRBJ2-5
V: TRBV28
length: 15
DNA: TGTGCCAGCAGTGCCCCACTAGGAAGCCAAGAGACCCAGTACTTC
CDR3: CASSAPLGSQETQYF

size: NA
D: NA
J: TRBJ2-7
V: TRBV14
length: 13
DNA: TGTGCCAGCAGCCAAGAAGTGAGCTACGAGCAGTACTTC
CDR3: CASSQEVSYEQYF

size: NA
D: NA
J: TRBJ1-5
V: TRBV4-1
length: 16
DNA: TGCGCCAGCAGCCAAGATTGGGGGGGCTCCAATCAGCCCCAGCATTTT
CDR3: CASSQDWGGSNQPQHF

size: few
D: TRBD2
J: TRBJ2-1
V: TRBV5-6
length: 16
DNA: TGTGCCAGCAGCTTGGTGCGGGAGAGTATGTACAATGAGCAGTTCTTC
CDR3: CASSLVRESMYNEQFF

size: NA
D: TRBD1
J: TRBJ2-2
V: TRBV4-3
length: 17
DNA: TGCGCCAGCAGCCAAGAACCGGGACAGCTTAACACCGGGGAGCTGTTTTTT
CDR3: CASSQEPGQLNTGELFF

size: NA
D: NA
J: TRBJ2-3
V: TRBV7-6
length: 12
DNA: TGTGCCAGCAGCTATTACACAGATACGCAGTATTTT
CDR3: CASSYYTDTQYF